Listed below are T cell receptor beta chains from one sample, sequenced in a study of blood T cells in healthy people across ages. TCRdb re-called the 5' RACE reads with MiXCR, one entry per CDR3 protein. Of more than 900,000 distinct CDR3 sequences listed, about 25% are singletons. The same specimen was also included in a second study, on T cells of mothers and their children.

The material sequenced was blood. The receptors here all came from a girl aged 2 to 9 in good health. Both conserved end residues are part of each CDR3. Fields, in order: V gene, J gene, D gene, clone size, CDR3 DNA, CDR3 protein. D genes are given only for firm matches. Some rows have no size entry. The others give once, few or many, or a class for an expanded clone.

V: TRBV6-4; J: TRBJ2-1; D: .; size: .; DNA: TGTGCCAGCAGTGACGGGCTGGGACATGAGCAGTTCTTC; CDR3: CASSDGLGHEQFF
V: TRBV12-3/TRBV12-4; J: TRBJ2-3; D: .; size: once; DNA: TGTGCCAGCAGATTTGGTGCAGATACGCAGTATTTT; CDR3: CASRFGADTQYF
V: TRBV7-8; J: TRBJ2-1; D: .; size: few; DNA: TGTGCCAGCAGCTTATTCGGAAACAATGAGCAGTTCTTC; CDR3: CASSLFGNNEQFF
V: TRBV6-2/TRBV6-3; J: TRBJ1-2; D: TRBD1; size: once; DNA: TGTGCCAGCAAGGACAGGCTCTATGGCTACACCTTC; CDR3: CASKDRLYGYTF
V: TRBV20-1; J: TRBJ2-5; D: TRBD2; size: .; DNA: TGCAGTGCTCAAGGACTAGCCAGTGTAGAGACCCAGTACTTC; CDR3: CSAQGLASVETQYF
V: TRBV10-3; J: TRBJ2-5; D: .; size: .; DNA: TGTGCCATCAGTCAAGTACAGGTACAAGAGACCCAGTACTTC; CDR3: CAISQVQVQETQYF
V: TRBV29-1; J: TRBJ2-5; D: TRBD2; size: .; DNA: TGCAGCGGACAGGGGACTAGCGAGGGAGAGACCCAGTACTTC; CDR3: CSGQGTSEGETQYF
V: TRBV4-1; J: TRBJ2-5; D: .; size: .; DNA: TGCGCCAGCAGCCAAGTGGGGGGATTCTTTCCGGAGACCCAGTACTTC; CDR3: CASSQVGGFFPETQYF
V: TRBV12-3/TRBV12-4; J: TRBJ2-7; D: .; size: few; DNA: TGTGCCAGCAGTTTAAATCAGTACGAGCAGTACTTC; CDR3: CASSLNQYEQYF
V: TRBV9; J: TRBJ2-5; D: .; size: few; DNA: TGTGCCAGCAGCGTTTCCGGGGAAGGGACCCAGTACTTC; CDR3: CASSVSGEGTQYF
V: TRBV29-1; J: TRBJ2-1; D: TRBD2; size: few; DNA: TGCAGCGTAGATGGACTAGCGGAATACAATGAGCAGTTCTTC; CDR3: CSVDGLAEYNEQFF
V: TRBV29-1; J: TRBJ2-5; D: .; size: .; DNA: TGCAGCGTTGCCACGGGTTTTGGAGAGACCCAGTACTTC; CDR3: CSVATGFGETQYF
V: TRBV12-3/TRBV12-4; J: TRBJ2-1; D: .; size: few; DNA: TGTGCCAGCAGTTTAATAGCCAGGAATGAGCAGTTCTTC; CDR3: CASSLIARNEQFF
V: TRBV4-3; J: TRBJ1-1; D: .; size: .; DNA: TGCGCCAGCAGCCAAGATTCGTTCCACGAAGCTTTCTTT; CDR3: CASSQDSFHEAFF
V: TRBV6-2/TRBV6-3; J: TRBJ2-5; D: .; size: few; DNA: TGTGCCAGCAGTTACTCTGCGATAGACTTGTACTTC; CDR3: CASSYSAIDLYF
V: TRBV4-2; J: TRBJ2-5; D: .; size: .; DNA: TGTGCCAGCAGCCAAGAACAAATGGGAGAGACCCAGTACTTC; CDR3: CASSQEQMGETQYF
V: TRBV5-1; J: TRBJ1-6; D: .; size: .; DNA: TGCGCCAGCAGCCAAGGGACATCCGTGAATTCACCCCTCCACTTT; CDR3: CASSQGTSVNSPLHF
V: TRBV28; J: TRBJ2-2; D: .; size: few; DNA: TGTGCCAGCAGTTTTGAGTATGGCGGGGAGCTGTTTTTT; CDR3: CASSFEYGGELFF
V: TRBV11-2; J: TRBJ2-5; D: .; size: few; DNA: TGTGCCAGCAGCTTAGACTTCAGGGGCCGTCTTCAAGAGACCCAGTACTTC; CDR3: CASSLDFRGRLQETQYF
V: TRBV11-2; J: TRBJ2-1; D: .; size: .; DNA: TGTGCCAGCAGCTTAGGACGGGGGAACAATGAGCAGTTCTTC; CDR3: CASSLGRGNNEQFF